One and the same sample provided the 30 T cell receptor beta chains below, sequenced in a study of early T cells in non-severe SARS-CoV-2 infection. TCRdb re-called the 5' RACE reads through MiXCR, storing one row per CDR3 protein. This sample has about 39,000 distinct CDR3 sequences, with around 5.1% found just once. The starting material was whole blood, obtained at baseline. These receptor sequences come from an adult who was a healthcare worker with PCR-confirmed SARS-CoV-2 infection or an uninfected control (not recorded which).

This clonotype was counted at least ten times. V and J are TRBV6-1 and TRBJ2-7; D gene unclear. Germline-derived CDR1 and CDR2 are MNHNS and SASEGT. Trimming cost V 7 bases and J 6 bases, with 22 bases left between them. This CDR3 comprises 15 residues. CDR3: CASTRAADPSGEQYF. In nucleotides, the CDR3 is TGTGCCAGCACCCGAGCCGCAGATCCGTCAGGCGAGCAGTACTTC.

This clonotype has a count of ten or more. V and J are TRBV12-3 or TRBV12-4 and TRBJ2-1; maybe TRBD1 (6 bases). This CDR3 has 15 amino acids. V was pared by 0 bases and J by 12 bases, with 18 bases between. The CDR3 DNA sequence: TGTGCCAGCAGTTTAGCCGGACAGCCGCCGGGCGGGCAGTTCTTC. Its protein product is CASSLAGQPPGGQFF.

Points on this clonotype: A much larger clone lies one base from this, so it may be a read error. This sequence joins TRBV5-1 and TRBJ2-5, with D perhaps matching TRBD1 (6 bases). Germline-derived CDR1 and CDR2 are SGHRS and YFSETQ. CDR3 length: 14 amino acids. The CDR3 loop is CVSSLVGARETQYF. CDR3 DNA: TGCGTCAGCAGCTTGGTGGGGGCGCGAGAGACCCAGTACTTC.

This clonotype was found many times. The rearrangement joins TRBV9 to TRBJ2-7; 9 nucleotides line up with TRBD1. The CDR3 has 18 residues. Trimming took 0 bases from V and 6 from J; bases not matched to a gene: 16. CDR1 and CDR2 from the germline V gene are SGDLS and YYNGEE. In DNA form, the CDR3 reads TGTGCCAGCAGCGTAGCCTTCCACCCCGGGACAGGGAACGGCGAGCAGTACTTC. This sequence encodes CASSVAFHPGTGNGEQYF.

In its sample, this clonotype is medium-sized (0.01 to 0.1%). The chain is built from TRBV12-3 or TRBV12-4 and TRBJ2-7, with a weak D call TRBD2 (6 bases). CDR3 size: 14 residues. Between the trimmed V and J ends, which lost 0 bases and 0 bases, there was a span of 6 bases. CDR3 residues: CASSLAGSSYEQYF. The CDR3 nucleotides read TGTGCCAGCAGTTTAGCCGGGAGCTCCTACGAGCAGTACTTC.

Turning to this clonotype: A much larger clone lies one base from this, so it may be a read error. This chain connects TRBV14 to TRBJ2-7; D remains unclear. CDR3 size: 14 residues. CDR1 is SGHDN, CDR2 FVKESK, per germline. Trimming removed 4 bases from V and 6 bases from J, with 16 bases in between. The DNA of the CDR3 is TGTGCCAGCAGCCTCCTCGGACGCCCCACCGAGCAGTACTTC. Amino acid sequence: CASSLLGRPTEQYF.

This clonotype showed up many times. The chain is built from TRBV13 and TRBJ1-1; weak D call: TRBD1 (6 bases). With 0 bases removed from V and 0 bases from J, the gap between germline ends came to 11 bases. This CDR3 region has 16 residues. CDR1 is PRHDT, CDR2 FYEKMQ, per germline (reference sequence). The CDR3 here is CASSLGTGSMNTEAFF. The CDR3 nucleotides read TGTGCCAGCAGCTTAGGTACAGGGTCTATGAACACTGAAGCTTTCTTT.

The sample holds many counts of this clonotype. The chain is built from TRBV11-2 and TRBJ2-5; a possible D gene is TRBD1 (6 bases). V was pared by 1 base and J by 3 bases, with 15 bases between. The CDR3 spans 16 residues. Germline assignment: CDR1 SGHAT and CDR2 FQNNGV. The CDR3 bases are TGTGCCAGCAGCTTAGGTTTCAGGGGTGGCGAAGAGACCCAGTACTTC. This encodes CASSLGFRGGEETQYF. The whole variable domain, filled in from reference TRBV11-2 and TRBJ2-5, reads EAGVAQSPRYKIIEKRQSVAFWCNPISGHATLYWYQQILGQGPKLLIQFQNNGVVDDSQLPKDRFSAERLKGVDSTLKIQPAKLEDSAVYLCASSLGFRGGEETQYFGPGTRLLVL.

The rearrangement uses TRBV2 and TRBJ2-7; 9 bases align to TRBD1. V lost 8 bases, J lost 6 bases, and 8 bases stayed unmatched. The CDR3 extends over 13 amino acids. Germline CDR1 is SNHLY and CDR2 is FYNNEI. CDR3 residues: CASVGQGNSEQYF. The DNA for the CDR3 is TGTGCCAGCGTCGGACAGGGGAACAGCGAGCAGTACTTC.

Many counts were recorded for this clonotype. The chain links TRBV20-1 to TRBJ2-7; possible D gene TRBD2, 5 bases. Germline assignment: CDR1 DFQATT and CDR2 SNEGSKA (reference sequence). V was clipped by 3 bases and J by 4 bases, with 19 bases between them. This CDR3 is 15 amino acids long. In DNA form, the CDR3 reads TGCAGTGCTAGGGATATTGTCCAGCGGAGGTACGAGCAGTACTTC. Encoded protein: CSARDIVQRRYEQYF.

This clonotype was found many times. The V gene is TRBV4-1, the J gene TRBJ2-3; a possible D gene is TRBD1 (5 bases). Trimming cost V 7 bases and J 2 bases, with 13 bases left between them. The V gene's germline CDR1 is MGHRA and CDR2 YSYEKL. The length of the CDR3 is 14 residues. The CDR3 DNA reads TGCGCCAGCAACCCAGGGCAGCCCACAGATACGCAGTATTTT. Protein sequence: CASNPGQPTDTQYF.

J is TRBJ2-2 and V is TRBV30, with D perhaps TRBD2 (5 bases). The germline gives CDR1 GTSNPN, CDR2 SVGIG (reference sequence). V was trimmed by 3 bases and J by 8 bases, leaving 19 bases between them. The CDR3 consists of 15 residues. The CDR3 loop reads CAWRPPDVASGELFF. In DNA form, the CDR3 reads TGTGCCTGGAGACCCCCGGACGTAGCGTCGGGGGAGCTGTTTTTT.

The DNA of the CDR3 is TGCGCCAGCAGCCCCCCCCAAGCGGGAGGGCCGAATGAGCAGTTCTTC. Translation: CASSPPQAGGPNEQFF. This rearrangement joins TRBV5-1 to TRBJ2-1; 10 bases align to TRBD2. Trimming at V came to 4 bases and at J to 7 bases, leaving 11 bases not matched to a gene. The CDR3 has 16 residues. From germline, CDR1 is SGHRS and CDR2 YFSETQ.

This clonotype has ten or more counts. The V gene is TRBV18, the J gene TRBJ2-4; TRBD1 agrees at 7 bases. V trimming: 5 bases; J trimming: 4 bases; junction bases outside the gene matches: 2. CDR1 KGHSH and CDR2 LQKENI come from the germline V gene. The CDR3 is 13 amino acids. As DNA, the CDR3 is TGTGCCAGCTCAGGGGACAGTAAAAACATTCAGTACTTC. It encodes CASSGDSKNIQYF. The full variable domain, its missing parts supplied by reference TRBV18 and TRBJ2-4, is NAGVMQNPRHLVRRRGQEARLRCSPMKGHSHVYWYRQLPEEGLKFMVYLQKENIIDESGMPKERFSAEFPKEGPSILRIQQVVRGDSAAYFCASSGDSKNIQYFGAGTRLSVL.

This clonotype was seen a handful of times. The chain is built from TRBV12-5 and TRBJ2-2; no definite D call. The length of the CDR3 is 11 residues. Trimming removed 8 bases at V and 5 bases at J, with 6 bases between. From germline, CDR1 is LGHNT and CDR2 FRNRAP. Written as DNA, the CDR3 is TGTGCTAGTAAAGGAACCGGGGAGCTGTTTTTT. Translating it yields CASKGTGELFF.

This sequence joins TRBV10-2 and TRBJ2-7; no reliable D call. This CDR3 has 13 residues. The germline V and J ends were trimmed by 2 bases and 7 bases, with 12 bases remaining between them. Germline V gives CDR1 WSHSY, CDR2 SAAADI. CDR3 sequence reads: CASSEVVKVEQYF. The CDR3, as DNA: TGCGCCAGCAGTGAGGTGGTTAAGGTTGAGCAGTACTTC.

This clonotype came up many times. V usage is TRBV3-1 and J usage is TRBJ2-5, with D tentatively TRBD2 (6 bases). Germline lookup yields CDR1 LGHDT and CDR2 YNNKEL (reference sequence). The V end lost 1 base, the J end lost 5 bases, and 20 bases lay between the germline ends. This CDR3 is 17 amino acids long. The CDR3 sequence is CASSQGMGLHRLETQYF. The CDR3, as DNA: TGTGCCAGCAGCCAAGGAATGGGACTTCATAGGTTGGAGACCCAGTACTTC.

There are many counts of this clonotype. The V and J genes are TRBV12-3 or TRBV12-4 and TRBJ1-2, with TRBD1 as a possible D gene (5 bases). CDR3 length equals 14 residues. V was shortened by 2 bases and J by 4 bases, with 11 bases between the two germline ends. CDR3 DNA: TGTGCCAGCAGTTTACACAGGTCTCTCTATGGCTACACCTTC. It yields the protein CASSLHRSLYGYTF.

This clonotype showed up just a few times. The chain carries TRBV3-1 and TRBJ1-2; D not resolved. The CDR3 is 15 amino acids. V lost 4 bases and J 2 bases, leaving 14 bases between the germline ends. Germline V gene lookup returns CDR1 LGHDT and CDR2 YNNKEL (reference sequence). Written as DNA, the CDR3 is TGTGCCAGCAGCCTGGCCCGGGGTCTAAACTATGGCTACACCTTC. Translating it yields CASSLARGLNYGYTF. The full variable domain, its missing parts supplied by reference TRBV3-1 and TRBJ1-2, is DTAVSQTPKYLVTQMGNDKSIKCEQNLGHDTMYWYKQDSKKFLKIMFSYNNKELIINETVPNRFSPKSPDKAHLNLHINSLELGDSAVYFCASSLARGLNYGYTFGSGTRLTVV.

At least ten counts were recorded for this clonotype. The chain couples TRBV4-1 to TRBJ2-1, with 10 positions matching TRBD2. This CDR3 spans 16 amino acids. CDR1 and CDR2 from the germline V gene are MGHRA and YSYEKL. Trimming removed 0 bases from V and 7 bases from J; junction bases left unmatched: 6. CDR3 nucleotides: TGCGCCAGCAGCCAAGATCTAGCGGGAGTCCGGAATGAGCAGTTCTTC. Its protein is CASSQDLAGVRNEQFF.

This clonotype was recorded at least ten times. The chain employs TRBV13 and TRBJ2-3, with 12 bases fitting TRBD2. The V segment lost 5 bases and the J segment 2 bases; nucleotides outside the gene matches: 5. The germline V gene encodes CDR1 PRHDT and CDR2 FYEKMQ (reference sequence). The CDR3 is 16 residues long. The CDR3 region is CASSPGLAGYTDTQYF. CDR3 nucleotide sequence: TGTGCCAGCAGCCCTGGACTAGCGGGGTACACAGATACGCAGTATTTT.

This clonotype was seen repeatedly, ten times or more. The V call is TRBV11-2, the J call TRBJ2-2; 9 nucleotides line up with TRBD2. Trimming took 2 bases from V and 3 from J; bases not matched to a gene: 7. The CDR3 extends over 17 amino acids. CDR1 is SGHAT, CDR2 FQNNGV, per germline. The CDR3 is CASSLRALAGYTGELFF. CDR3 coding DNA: TGTGCCAGCAGCTTACGTGCGCTAGCGGGATACACCGGGGAGCTGTTTTTT. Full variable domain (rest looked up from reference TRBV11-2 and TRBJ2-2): EAGVAQSPRYKIIEKRQSVAFWCNPISGHATLYWYQQILGQGPKLLIQFQNNGVVDDSQLPKDRFSAERLKGVDSTLKIQPAKLEDSAVYLCASSLRALAGYTGELFFGEGSRLTVL.

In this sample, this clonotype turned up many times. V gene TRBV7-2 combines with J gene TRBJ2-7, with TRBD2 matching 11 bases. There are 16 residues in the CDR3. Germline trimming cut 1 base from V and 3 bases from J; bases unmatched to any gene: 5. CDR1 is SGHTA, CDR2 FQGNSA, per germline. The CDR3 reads CASSLVASGGIYEQYF. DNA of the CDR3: TGTGCCAGCAGCTTAGTGGCTAGCGGGGGGATCTACGAGCAGTACTTC. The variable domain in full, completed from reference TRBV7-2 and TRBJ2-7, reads GAGVSQSPSNKVTEKGKDVELRCDPISGHTALYWYRQSLGQGLEFLIYFQGNSAPDKSGLPSDRFSAERTGGSVSTLTIQRTQQEDSAVYLCASSLVASGGIYEQYFGPGTRLTVT.

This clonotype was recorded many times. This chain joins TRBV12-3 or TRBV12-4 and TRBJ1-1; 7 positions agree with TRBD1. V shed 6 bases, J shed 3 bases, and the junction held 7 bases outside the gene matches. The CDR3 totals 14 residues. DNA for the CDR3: TGTGCCAGCAGCCGGACAGGCGTTGACACTGAAGCTTTCTTT. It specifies CASSRTGVDTEAFF.

Written as DNA, the CDR3 is TGTGCCATCAGCCGAGTAGGACCCCCCGAGGACGAGCAGTACTTC. Amino acids: CAISRVGPPEDEQYF. This sequence joins TRBV10-3 and TRBJ2-7; D remains unclear. Germline lookup yields CDR1 ENHRY and CDR2 SYGVKD. V was clipped by 6 bases and J by 5 bases, with 20 bases between them. This CDR3 is 15 amino acids long.

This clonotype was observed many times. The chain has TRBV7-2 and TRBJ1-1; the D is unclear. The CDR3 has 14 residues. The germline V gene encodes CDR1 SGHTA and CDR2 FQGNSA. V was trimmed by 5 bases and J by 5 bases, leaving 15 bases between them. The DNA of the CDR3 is TGTGCCAGCAGCCAATATTACGGCTCAACTGAAGCTTTCTTT. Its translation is CASSQYYGSTEAFF.

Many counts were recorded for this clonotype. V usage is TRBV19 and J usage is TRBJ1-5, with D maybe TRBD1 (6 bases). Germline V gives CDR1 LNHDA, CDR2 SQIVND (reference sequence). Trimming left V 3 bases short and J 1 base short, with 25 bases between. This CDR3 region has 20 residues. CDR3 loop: CASSIFPEQYRGVSNQPQHF. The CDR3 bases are TGTGCCAGTAGTATTTTCCCTGAGCAGTATAGGGGGGTCAGCAATCAGCCCCAGCATTTT.

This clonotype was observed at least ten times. CDR3 in amino acids: CASNGDRESYGYTF. CDR3 DNA: TGTGCCAGCAATGGGGACAGGGAATCCTATGGCTACACCTTC. V and J are TRBV5-4 and TRBJ1-2; TRBD1 aligns across 9 bases. V lost 6 bases to trimming and J lost 4 bases; unmatched junction nucleotides: 7. Germline CDR1 SGHNT, CDR2 YYREEE (reference sequence). The CDR3 consists of 14 residues.

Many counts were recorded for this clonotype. As DNA, the CDR3 is TGTGCCAGCAGCTCGGGTCCTGCCCTAAGCTCCTACGAGCAGTACTTC. Residues: CASSSGPALSSYEQYF. V usage is TRBV7-2 and J usage is TRBJ2-7; D remains ambiguous. The CDR3 is 16 amino acids. V shed 4 bases and J shed 0 bases, with 16 bases lying between them. CDR1 is SGHTA and CDR2 is FQGNSA in the germline V gene.

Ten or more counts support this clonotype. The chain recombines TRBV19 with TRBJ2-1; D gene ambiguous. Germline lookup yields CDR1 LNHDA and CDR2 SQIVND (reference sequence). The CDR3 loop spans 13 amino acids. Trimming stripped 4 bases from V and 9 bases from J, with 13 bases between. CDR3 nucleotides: TGTGCCAGTAGTACCCCTAAGACCGGTGAGCAGTTCTTC. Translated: CASSTPKTGEQFF.